This T cell receptor beta chain was obtained from a study of tumor-infiltrating lymphocytes in localized non-small cell lung cancer. Study at large: The cohort mixed smokers and never-smokers, several histologies, and some post-neoadjuvant-chemotherapy samples.

Profiled with immunoSEQ multiplex PCR; TCRdb holds only in-frame clones, not every one. The sample carries fewer than 20,000 clones, roughly 70% recorded once. Per the germline V gene, CDR1 is MNHEY and CDR2 is SVGAGI. Trimming left V 0 bases short and J 6 bases short, with 10 bases between. The CDR3 spans 14 residues. A remark on this clone: No antigen is known for it. This sample also contains other DNA sequences that code for the same CDR3.

Study-level points and caveats: Not all patients were TCR sequenced, owing to tissue quantity. IM1 and IM2 tumors showed no difference in T-cell fraction. Different pieces of the same tissue went to different assays, confounding technical variation with intratumor heterogeneity.

The sequence was obtained from a human donor with non-small cell lung cancer. Sequencing used lung tumor tissue. The chain carries TRBV6-5 and TRBJ2-3, with TRBD1 as a possible D gene (6 bases). Here the CDR3 reads CASSYSRGGDTQYF. CDR3 nucleotides: TGTGCCAGCAGTTACTCCAGGGGCGGGGATACGCAGTATTTT.